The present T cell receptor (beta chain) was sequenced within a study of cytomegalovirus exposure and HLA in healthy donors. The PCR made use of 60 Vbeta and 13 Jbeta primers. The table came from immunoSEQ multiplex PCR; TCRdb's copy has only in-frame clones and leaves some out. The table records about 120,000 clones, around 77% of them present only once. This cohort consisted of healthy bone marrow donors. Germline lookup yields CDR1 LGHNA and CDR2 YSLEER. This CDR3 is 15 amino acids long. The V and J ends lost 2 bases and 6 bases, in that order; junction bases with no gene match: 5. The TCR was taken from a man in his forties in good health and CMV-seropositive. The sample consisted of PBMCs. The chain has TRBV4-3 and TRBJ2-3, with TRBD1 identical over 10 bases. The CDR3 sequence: CASSQMGQGQDTQYF. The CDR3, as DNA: TGCGCCAGCAGCCAAATGGGACAGGGGCAGGATACGCAGTATTTT.